These T cell receptor beta chains were read from a single sample in a study of identical twins. TCRdb reanalysed the 5' RACE reads using MiXCR and keeps one entry per CDR3 protein. The data contain 690,000 or so distinct CDR3 sequences, 8.6% of them seen just once; the ten biggest clones take up roughly 0.97%. This same sample was also part of a study on yellow fever vaccine responses in identical twins.

Sequenced: PBMCs. The receptors here all came from a woman aged 18-29 years in good health. The CDR3 runs from the conserved cysteine through the conserved F or W. A D gene is named only where the DNA matches it firmly. Clone size is not always given. Where it is, it says once, few, many or a class for expanded clones.

j_call clone_size v_call d_call cdr3_aa cdr3_nt
TRBJ2-1 - TRBV7-8 - CASSLDPTTNEQFF TGTGCCAGCAGCTTAGACCCCACTACGAATGAGCAGTTCTTC
TRBJ2-7 - TRBV27 TRBD2 CASSLGPSGGAIHEQYF TGTGCCAGCAGTTTAGGGCCTAGCGGGGGGGCGATCCACGAGCAGTACTTC
TRBJ1-5 - TRBV20-1 - CSARDLRQAAAKYGNQPQHF TGCAGTGCTAGAGATCTCCGTCAGGCCGCAGCCAAATACGGCAATCAGCCCCAGCATTTT
TRBJ2-7 - TRBV29-1 TRBD1 CSVETGAYEQYF TGCAGCGTTGAAACAGGGGCCTACGAGCAGTACTTC
TRBJ1-2 many TRBV12-3/TRBV12-4 - CASSLQLGLVYGYTF TGTGCCAGCAGTTTACAGCTGGGATTGGTTTATGGCTACACCTTC
TRBJ2-2 few TRBV14 - CASSQFPQSAAGELFF TGTGCCAGCAGCCAATTTCCCCAGTCGGCGGCCGGGGAGCTGTTTTTT
TRBJ1-2 - TRBV9 - CASSAGLDYGYTF TGTGCCAGCAGCGCGGGACTAGACTATGGCTACACCTTC
TRBJ2-3 - TRBV5-5 - CAIGPARTDTQYF TGTGCCATCGGCCCTGCGCGTACAGATACGCAGTATTTT
TRBJ1-1 many TRBV20-1 - CSARFDLSGTEAFF TGCAGTGCTAGGTTCGATCTCTCAGGGACTGAAGCTTTCTTT
TRBJ2-7 - TRBV13 TRBD2 CASSTSGRIYEQYF TGTGCCAGCAGCACTAGCGGGAGGATCTACGAGCAGTACTTC
TRBJ2-5 - TRBV10-3 TRBD1 CAIRPGQGETQYF TGTGCCATCAGGCCGGGACAGGGGGAGACCCAGTACTTC
TRBJ2-5 few TRBV4-3 - CASSQVRGETQYF TGCGCCAGCAGCCAAGTTCGAGGAGAGACCCAGTACTTC
TRBJ2-3 many TRBV28 - CASSLHLYTDTQYF TGTGCCAGCAGCCTCCACCTGTACACAGATACGCAGTATTTT
TRBJ2-7 - TRBV4-2 - CASSQEGVLEQYF TGTGCCAGCAGCCAAGAAGGGGTCCTCGAGCAGTACTTC
TRBJ2-1 few TRBV7-2 TRBD1 CASSLLPGQGEAEQFF TGTGCCAGCAGCTTGCTTCCGGGACAGGGGGAGGCTGAGCAGTTCTTC
TRBJ2-7 - TRBV28 - CASSLQGPFEQYF TGTGCCAGCAGTTTACAGGGGCCTTTCGAGCAGTACTTC
TRBJ2-5 many TRBV5-1 - CASSGGLYQETQYF TGCGCCAGCAGTGGGGGCCTTTACCAAGAGACCCAGTACTTC
TRBJ1-5 few TRBV6-2/TRBV6-3 - CASSSPRVQPQHF TGTGCCAGCAGTTCCCCCAGGGTTCAGCCCCAGCATTTT
TRBJ2-4 few TRBV6-1 - CASSQKLAKNIQYF TGTGCCAGCAGTCAGAAGTTAGCCAAAAACATTCAGTACTTC
TRBJ2-7 - TRBV27 - CASSLMAGPSSYEQYF TGTGCCAGCAGTTTAATGGCGGGGCCAAGCTCCTACGAGCAGTACTTC
TRBJ1-2 - TRBV11-2 - CASSSDGIYGYTF TGTGCCAGCAGCTCGGACGGAATCTATGGCTACACCTTC
TRBJ1-1 - TRBV18 TRBD1 CASSPLVQGARNTEAFF TGTGCCAGCTCACCACTTGTACAGGGGGCCCGTAACACTGAAGCTTTCTTT
TRBJ1-4 many TRBV12-3/TRBV12-4 - CASSLGDRANEKLFF TGTGCCAGCAGCCTGGGGGATCGGGCTAATGAAAAACTGTTTTTT
TRBJ2-5 many TRBV12-3/TRBV12-4 - CASRSRGTQYF TGTGCCAGCAGGTCCCGGGGGACCCAGTACTTC
TRBJ2-5 - TRBV4-3 - CASSRFLGGVETQYF TGCGCCAGCAGCCGATTCCTTGGCGGCGTGGAGACCCAGTACTTC
TRBJ2-3 few TRBV7-2 - CASSRGGLTDTQYF TGTGCCAGCAGCAGAGGGGGACTCACAGATACGCAGTATTTT
TRBJ2-3 - TRBV7-8 - CASSLAVGDSTDTQYF TGTGCCAGCAGCTTAGCGGTCGGAGATAGCACAGATACGCAGTATTTT
TRBJ2-1 - TRBV20-1 TRBD2 CSARDFSGAIYNEQFF TGCAGTGCTAGAGATTTTAGCGGGGCGATTTACAATGAGCAGTTCTTC
TRBJ2-7 few TRBV2 - CASRDGGIGIYEQYF TGTGCCAGCAGGGACGGGGGAATCGGGATTTACGAGCAGTACTTC
TRBJ2-1 - TRBV5-6 - CASSLWLAPSGEQFF TGTGCCAGCAGCTTGTGGCTAGCTCCGAGCGGTGAGCAGTTCTTC
TRBJ2-7 - TRBV4-1 TRBD2 CASSPRTSGRRSYEQYF TGCGCCAGCAGCCCTAGGACTAGCGGGAGGAGGTCCTACGAGCAGTACTTC
TRBJ2-7 - TRBV5-5 TRBD1 CASSLLLGQGSREQYF TGTGCCAGCAGCTTGTTGCTCGGACAGGGTAGTCGAGAGCAGTACTTC
TRBJ2-2 few TRBV6-9 - CASSLCGQPSGELFF TGTGCCAGCAGCCTTTGCGGCCAGCCTTCCGGGGAGCTGTTTTTT
TRBJ2-1 few TRBV20-1 - CSAYSSVGYNEQFF TGCAGTGCTTATTCTAGCGTGGGGTACAATGAGCAGTTCTTC
TRBJ2-4 many TRBV11-2 - CASSLEEGGTKSIKNIQYF TGTGCCAGCAGCTTAGAGGAAGGGGGGACTAAAAGTATCAAAAACATTCAGTACTTC
TRBJ1-5 many TRBV5-1 - CASRQVPGDHQPQHF TGCGCCAGCAGGCAAGTTCCGGGGGATCATCAGCCCCAGCATTTT